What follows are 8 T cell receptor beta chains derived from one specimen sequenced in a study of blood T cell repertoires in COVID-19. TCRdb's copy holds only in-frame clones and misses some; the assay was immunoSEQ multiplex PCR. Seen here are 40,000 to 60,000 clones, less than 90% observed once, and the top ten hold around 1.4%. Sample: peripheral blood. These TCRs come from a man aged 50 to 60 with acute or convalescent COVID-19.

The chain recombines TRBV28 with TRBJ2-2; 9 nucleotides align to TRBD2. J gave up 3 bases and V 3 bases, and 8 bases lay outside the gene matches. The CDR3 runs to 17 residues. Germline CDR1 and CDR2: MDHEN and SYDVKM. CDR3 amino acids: CASSFGSGSRYTGELFF. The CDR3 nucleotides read TGTGCCAGCAGTTTTGGTAGCGGGAGCAGGTACACCGGGGAGCTGTTTTTT. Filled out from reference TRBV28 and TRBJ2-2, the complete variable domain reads DVKVTQSSRYLVKRTGEKVFLECVQDMDHENMFWYRQDPGLGLRLIYFSYDVKMKEKGDIPEGYSVSREKKERFSLILESASTNQTSMYLCASSFGSGSRYTGELFFGEGSRLTVL.

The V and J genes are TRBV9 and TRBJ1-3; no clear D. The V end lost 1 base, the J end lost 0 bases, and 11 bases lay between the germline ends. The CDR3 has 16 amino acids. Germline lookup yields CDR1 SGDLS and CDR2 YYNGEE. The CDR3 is CASSVNVASSGNTIYF. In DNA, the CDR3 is TGTGCCAGCAGCGTAAATGTGGCAAGCTCTGGAAACACCATATATTTT.

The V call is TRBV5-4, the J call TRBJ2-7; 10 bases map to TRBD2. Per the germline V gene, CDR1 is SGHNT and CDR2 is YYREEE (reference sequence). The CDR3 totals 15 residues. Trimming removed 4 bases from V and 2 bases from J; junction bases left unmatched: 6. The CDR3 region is CASSTTSGVTYEQYF. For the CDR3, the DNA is TGTGCCAGCAGCACAACTAGCGGGGTGACCTACGAGCAGTACTTC.

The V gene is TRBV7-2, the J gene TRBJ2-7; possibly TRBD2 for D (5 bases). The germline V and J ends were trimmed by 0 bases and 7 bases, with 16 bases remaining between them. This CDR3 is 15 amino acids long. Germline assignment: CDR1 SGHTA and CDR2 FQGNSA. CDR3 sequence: CASSLAWRPDSEQYF. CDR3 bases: TGTGCCAGCAGCTTAGCGTGGAGGCCCGATTCAGAGCAGTACTTC.

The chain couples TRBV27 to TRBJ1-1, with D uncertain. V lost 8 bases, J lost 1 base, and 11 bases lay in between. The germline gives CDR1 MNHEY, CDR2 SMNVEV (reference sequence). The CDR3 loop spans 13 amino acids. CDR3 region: CASGPRANTEAFF. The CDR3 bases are TGTGCCAGCGGGCCGCGGGCGAACACTGAAGCTTTCTTT.

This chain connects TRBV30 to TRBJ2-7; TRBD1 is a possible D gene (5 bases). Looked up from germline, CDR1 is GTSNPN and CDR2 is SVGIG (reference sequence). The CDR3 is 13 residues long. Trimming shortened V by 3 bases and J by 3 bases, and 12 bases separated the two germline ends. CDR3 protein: CAWSAGHRYEQYF. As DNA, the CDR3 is TGTGCCTGGAGCGCCGGACACCGCTACGAGCAGTACTTC.

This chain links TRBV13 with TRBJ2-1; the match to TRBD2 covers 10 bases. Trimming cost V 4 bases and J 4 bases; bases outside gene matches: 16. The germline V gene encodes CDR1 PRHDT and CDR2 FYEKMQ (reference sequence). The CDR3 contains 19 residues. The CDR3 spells CASSSTRGGTSGTYNEQFF. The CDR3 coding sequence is TGTGCCAGCAGCTCAACTCGGGGTGGAACTAGCGGGACTTACAATGAGCAGTTCTTC.

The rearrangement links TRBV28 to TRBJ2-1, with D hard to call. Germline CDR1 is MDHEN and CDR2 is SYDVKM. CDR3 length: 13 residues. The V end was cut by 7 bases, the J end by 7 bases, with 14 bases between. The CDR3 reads CASTPGRLNEQFF. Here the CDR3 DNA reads TGTGCCAGCACCCCGGGTAGACTGAATGAGCAGTTCTTC.